These T cell receptor beta chains were read from a single sample in a study of radiation and T cells in renal cell carcinoma. This table comes from immunoSEQ multiplex PCR, and its TCRdb copy is limited to in-frame clones, with some not included. The sample lists tens of thousands of clones, 70% to 90% occurring once. The specimen comprised blood, sampled from a patient whose treatment included radiotherapy and nephrectomy. The receptors come from a woman aged 45-65 years with renal cell carcinoma. Both conserved end residues are part of each CDR3. The D gene is left open where the match is weak. Size values are once, few and many counts, or a class for expanded clones, and some rows have none.

cdr3_length,d_call,v_call,clone_size,j_call,cdr3_nt,cdr3_aa
16,TRBD1,TRBV4-1,-,TRBJ2-4,TGCGCCAGCAGCCAAGATAGGGACAGCTCAAAAAACATTCAGTACTTC,CASSQDRDSSKNIQYF
17,TRBD2,TRBV28,once,TRBJ2-7,TGTGCCAGCAGTTTACGAACACTAGCGGGGGGGGCCTACGAGCAGTACTTC,CASSLRTLAGGAYEQYF
13,-,TRBV6-5,once,TRBJ1-1,TGTGCCAGCAGTTATCGGGTGGGGACTGAAGCTTTCTTT,CASSYRVGTEAFF
12,-,TRBV7-2,few,TRBJ2-5,TGTGCCAGCAGACCGCCCCGGGAGACCCAGTACTTC,CASRPPRETQYF
13,TRBD1,TRBV28,-,TRBJ2-7,TGTGCCAGCTTGATACAGGGGGCAAACGAGCAGTACTTC,CASLIQGANEQYF
14,TRBD2,TRBV10-2,-,TRBJ2-3,TGCGCCAGTACCAGCGGGAGTTCGGGGGATACGCAGTATTTT,CASTSGSSGDTQYF
12,-,TRBV14,-,TRBJ1-4,TGTGCCAGCAGCCAAGGCGGCGAAAAACTGTTTTTT,CASSQGGEKLFF
13,-,TRBV29-1,-,TRBJ2-5,TGCAGCGTTGGTGGTACAGGGCAAGAGACCCAGTACTTC,CSVGGTGQETQYF
13,-,TRBV7-6,-,TRBJ2-7,TGTGCCAGCAGCGGGGGGACAGCGGGCGAGCAGTACTTC,CASSGGTAGEQYF
16,TRBD2,TRBV5-1,-,TRBJ2-3,TGCGCCAGCAGCTTGGCCCTAGCGGGCCCCACAGATACGCAGTATTTT,CASSLALAGPTDTQYF
14,-,TRBV7-2,-,TRBJ2-1,TGTGCCAGCAGCTTAGGTGGCAGAGAGGATGAGCAGTTCTTC,CASSLGGREDEQFF
16,TRBD1,TRBV5-1,-,TRBJ1-2,TGCGCCAGCAGCCTTACAGGGGGCAGAGTAAGCTATGGCTACACCTTC,CASSLTGGRVSYGYTF
14,-,TRBV4-1,-,TRBJ2-7,TGCGCCAGCAGCCAAGAAACAGTATACTACGAGCAGTACTTC,CASSQETVYYEQYF